This T cell receptor beta chain came from a study of memory CD8 T cells in hepatitis C reinfection. The germline V gene has CDR1 SGDLS and CDR2 YYNGEE. The CDR3 is 13 residues long. Between the trimmed V and J ends, which lost 2 bases and 10 bases, there was a span of 12 bases. The time point was: peak reinfection, 3 to 8 weeks after reinfection detection. TCR sequencing was done directly ex vivo on sorted cells, without expansion in vitro. Profiled with immunoSEQ multiplex PCR; TCRdb holds only in-frame clones, not every one. The sample contains around 45,000 clones, roughly 88% of which appear only once.

Sequenced: naive CD8+ T cells sorted from blood. The V gene is TRBV9, the J gene TRBJ1-4; D perhaps matches TRBD1 (6 bases). This sequence originates from a man aged 18-30 years with hepatitis C virus infection. The CDR3 sequence is CASSVGGQGKLFF. For the CDR3, the DNA is TGTGCCAGCAGCGTGGGGGGGCAAGGAAAACTGTTTTTT. The whole variable domain, remainder taken from reference TRBV9 and TRBJ1-4, is DSGVTQTPKHLITATGQRVTLRCSPRSGDLSVYWYQQSLDQGLQFLIQYYNGEERAKGNILERFSAQQFPDLHSELNLSSLELGDSALYFCASSVGGQGKLFFGSGTQLSVL.